Listed below are T cell receptor beta chains from one sample, sequenced in a study of regulatory T cells in long-lasting Graves disease. Using its own MiXCR run on the multiplex PCR reads, TCRdb lists one record per CDR3 protein. The sample shows fewer than 400,000 distinct CDR3 sequences, around 20% of them seen only once. This material consisted of peripheral blood mononuclear cells (PBMCs), taken when the disease was refractory, from a patient treated with antithyroid drugs. Receptors originate from a female donor with Graves disease. CDR3s include the opening cysteine and the closing phenylalanine or tryptophan. D genes are given only for firm matches. Some rows mark clone size as missing; the rest say once, few, many or name a class of expanded clone.

j_gene: TRBJ2-5; d_gene: -; v_gene: TRBV2; abundance: -; CDR3aa: CASSEYSLQEIQYF; CDR3nt: TGTGCCAGCAGTGAGTACAGTCTTCAAGAGATCCAGTACTTC
j_gene: TRBJ2-7; d_gene: TRBD2; v_gene: TRBV5-1; abundance: few; CDR3aa: CASSLAGEGYEQYF; CDR3nt: TGCGCCAGCAGCTTGGCCGGGGAGGGCTACGAGCAGTACTTC
j_gene: TRBJ2-5; d_gene: TRBD1; v_gene: TRBV28; abundance: many; CDR3aa: CASRRQGGETQYF; CDR3nt: TGTGCCAGCAGGCGACAGGGGGGGGAGACCCAGTACTTC
j_gene: TRBJ1-5; d_gene: -; v_gene: TRBV30; abundance: many; CDR3aa: CAWSVTSNQPQHF; CDR3nt: TGTGCCTGGAGTGTGACTAGCAATCAGCCCCAGCATTTT
j_gene: TRBJ2-2; d_gene: TRBD2; v_gene: TRBV19; abundance: many; CDR3aa: CASQSIAGQLNTGELFF; CDR3nt: TGTGCCAGTCAATCCATAGCGGGGCAGCTGAACACCGGGGAGCTGTTTTTT
j_gene: TRBJ1-4; d_gene: -; v_gene: TRBV3-1; abundance: -; CDR3aa: CASSQLVGREKLFF; CDR3nt: TGTGCCAGCAGCCAATTGGTTGGGCGTGAAAAACTGTTTTTT
j_gene: TRBJ1-6; d_gene: -; v_gene: TRBV2; abundance: many; CDR3aa: CASSALRVFSPLHF; CDR3nt: TGTGCCAGCAGCGCGCTCAGGGTTTTCTCACCCCTCCACTTT
j_gene: TRBJ1-2; d_gene: -; v_gene: TRBV2; abundance: many; CDR3aa: CASKPSSYGYTF; CDR3nt: TGTGCCAGCAAGCCCAGCTCCTATGGCTACACCTTC
j_gene: TRBJ2-3; d_gene: -; v_gene: TRBV6-2/TRBV6-3; abundance: -; CDR3aa: CASSETPGRGMQYF; CDR3nt: TGTGCCAGCAGTGAGACTCCGGGACGGGGGATGCAGTATTTT
j_gene: TRBJ2-7; d_gene: -; v_gene: TRBV7-9; abundance: many; CDR3aa: CASSLAGEESYEQYF; CDR3nt: TGTGCCAGCAGCTTAGCGGGAGAGGAGTCCTACGAGCAGTACTTC
j_gene: TRBJ1-4; d_gene: TRBD1; v_gene: TRBV29-1; abundance: -; CDR3aa: CSVEDPQTGGYEKLFF; CDR3nt: TGCAGCGTTGAAGATCCGCAGACAGGGGGCTATGAAAAACTGTTTTTT
j_gene: TRBJ1-1; d_gene: -; v_gene: TRBV29-1; abundance: -; CDR3aa: CSVDKGNTEASF; CDR3nt: TGCAGCGTTGATAAGGGGAACACTGAAGCTTCCTTT
j_gene: TRBJ1-2; d_gene: -; v_gene: TRBV9; abundance: -; CDR3aa: CASSVGGLHGYTF; CDR3nt: TGTGCCAGCAGCGTCGGGGGGTTGCATGGCTACACCTTC
j_gene: TRBJ2-5; d_gene: -; v_gene: TRBV4-1; abundance: -; CDR3aa: CASSQAPRAETQYF; CDR3nt: TGCGCCAGCAGCCAAGCGCCCAGGGCGGAGACCCAGTACTTC
j_gene: TRBJ1-5; d_gene: -; v_gene: TRBV6-5; abundance: many; CDR3aa: CASSYSDTSNQPQHF; CDR3nt: TGTGCCAGCAGTTACTCGGACACTAGCAATCAGCCCCAGCATTTT
j_gene: TRBJ1-1; d_gene: -; v_gene: TRBV10-3; abundance: -; CDR3aa: CAISATGTNTEAFF; CDR3nt: TGTGCCATCAGTGCGACCGGAACGAACACTGAAGCTTTCTTT
j_gene: TRBJ1-5; d_gene: -; v_gene: TRBV7-8; abundance: many; CDR3aa: CASSGDGREGQPQHF; CDR3nt: TGTGCCAGCAGCGGGGACGGACGGGAGGGCCAGCCCCAGCATTTT
j_gene: TRBJ2-1; d_gene: TRBD2; v_gene: TRBV5-1; abundance: -; CDR3aa: CASSLVSSGSYEQFF; CDR3nt: TGCGCCAGCAGCTTGGTTTCTAGCGGGAGCTATGAGCAGTTCTTC
j_gene: TRBJ1-2; d_gene: -; v_gene: TRBV6-5; abundance: -; CDR3aa: CASSSPQGNYGYTF; CDR3nt: TGTGCCAGCAGTTCCCCCCAGGGAAACTATGGCTACACCTTC
j_gene: TRBJ1-2; d_gene: -; v_gene: TRBV30; abundance: many; CDR3aa: CAWSVQGFYGYTF; CDR3nt: TGTGCCTGGAGTGTACAGGGTTTCTATGGCTACACCTTC
j_gene: TRBJ1-2; d_gene: -; v_gene: TRBV28; abundance: many; CDR3aa: CASSLSGVGRDPGYTF; CDR3nt: TGTGCCAGCAGTTTATCAGGGGTCGGGAGGGATCCTGGCTACACCTTC
j_gene: TRBJ1-6; d_gene: -; v_gene: TRBV27; abundance: many; CDR3aa: CASSYDRSYNSPLHF; CDR3nt: TGTGCCAGCAGTTACGACAGGTCCTATAATTCACCCCTCCACTTT
j_gene: TRBJ1-4; d_gene: -; v_gene: TRBV7-2; abundance: few; CDR3aa: CASSVMSATIGEKLFF; CDR3nt: TGTGCCAGCAGCGTAATGTCGGCTACAATCGGTGAAAAACTGTTTTTT
j_gene: TRBJ2-5; d_gene: -; v_gene: TRBV30; abundance: many; CDR3aa: CAWRREETQYF; CDR3nt: TGTGCCTGGAGGAGGGAAGAGACCCAGTACTTC
j_gene: TRBJ2-5; d_gene: -; v_gene: TRBV29-1; abundance: many; CDR3aa: CSVEDLQASQETQYF; CDR3nt: TGCAGCGTTGAAGATCTACAGGCTTCCCAAGAGACCCAGTACTTC
j_gene: TRBJ1-5; d_gene: TRBD1; v_gene: TRBV11-2; abundance: many; CDR3aa: CASSHNRGEQPQHF; CDR3nt: TGTGCCAGCAGCCACAACAGGGGGGAACAGCCCCAGCATTTT
j_gene: TRBJ2-7; d_gene: -; v_gene: TRBV12-3/TRBV12-4; abundance: many; CDR3aa: CASGDNEQYF; CDR3nt: TGTGCCAGTGGGGACAATGAGCAGTACTTC
j_gene: TRBJ2-7; d_gene: -; v_gene: TRBV9; abundance: -; CDR3aa: CASSVGYSHEQYF; CDR3nt: TGTGCCAGCAGCGTAGGTTATTCCCACGAGCAGTACTTC
j_gene: TRBJ1-4; d_gene: -; v_gene: TRBV7-9; abundance: -; CDR3aa: CASSLEGTGSLREKLFF; CDR3nt: TGTGCCAGCAGCTTAGAAGGGACGGGGTCCCTTAGGGAAAAACTGTTTTTT
j_gene: TRBJ2-7; d_gene: TRBD1; v_gene: TRBV18; abundance: many; CDR3aa: CASSPDRGLGEQYF; CDR3nt: TGTGCCAGCTCACCCGACAGGGGGCTAGGCGAGCAGTACTTC
j_gene: TRBJ1-1; d_gene: TRBD1; v_gene: TRBV12-3/TRBV12-4; abundance: many; CDR3aa: CASTRGQGARWSTEAFF; CDR3nt: TGTGCCAGCACCCGGGGACAGGGGGCTCGTTGGAGCACTGAAGCTTTCTTT
j_gene: TRBJ2-7; d_gene: -; v_gene: TRBV5-1; abundance: -; CDR3aa: CASSVGGFEQYF; CDR3nt: TGCGCCAGCAGCGTGGGGGGATTCGAGCAGTACTTC
j_gene: TRBJ2-6; d_gene: -; v_gene: TRBV19; abundance: few; CDR3aa: CASSIDFGPPDLSGANVLTF; CDR3nt: TGTGCCAGTAGTATAGATTTTGGACCCCCGGACCTGTCTGGGGCCAACGTCCTGACTTTC
j_gene: TRBJ1-5; d_gene: -; v_gene: TRBV28; abundance: many; CDR3aa: CASSNRGPSNQPQHF; CDR3nt: TGTGCCAGCAGTAACCGGGGGCCGAGCAATCAGCCCCAGCATTTT
j_gene: TRBJ2-5; d_gene: TRBD1; v_gene: TRBV12-3/TRBV12-4; abundance: many; CDR3aa: CASSFGTGLPQETQYF; CDR3nt: TGTGCCAGCAGTTTTGGGACAGGACTGCCTCAAGAGACCCAGTACTTC
j_gene: TRBJ1-5; d_gene: TRBD1; v_gene: TRBV13; abundance: -; CDR3aa: CASSFTGGISNQPQHF; CDR3nt: TGTGCCAGCAGCTTTACAGGGGGTATAAGCAATCAGCCCCAGCATTTT
j_gene: TRBJ1-5; d_gene: -; v_gene: TRBV28; abundance: many; CDR3aa: CASSSPTVQPQHF; CDR3nt: TGTGCCAGCAGTTCCCCTACGGTGCAGCCCCAGCATTTT
j_gene: TRBJ2-5; d_gene: -; v_gene: TRBV7-2; abundance: many; CDR3aa: CASSFPDYYSQETQYF; CDR3nt: TGTGCCAGCAGCTTCCCAGACTATTACAGTCAAGAGACCCAGTACTTC
j_gene: TRBJ1-2; d_gene: -; v_gene: TRBV28; abundance: many; CDR3aa: CASTPGRGVYGYTF; CDR3nt: TGTGCCAGCACCCCGGGGAGGGGAGTCTATGGCTACACCTTC
j_gene: TRBJ2-5; d_gene: -; v_gene: TRBV18; abundance: many; CDR3aa: CASSPGGGIRETQYF; CDR3nt: TGTGCCAGCTCACCCGGAGGAGGGATTCGGGAGACCCAGTACTTC
j_gene: TRBJ1-3; d_gene: -; v_gene: TRBV6-1; abundance: few; CDR3aa: CASRTRDRAAGNTIYF; CDR3nt: TGTGCCAGCAGGACCAGGGATCGTGCTGCTGGAAACACCATATATTTT
j_gene: TRBJ1-5; d_gene: TRBD1; v_gene: TRBV7-8; abundance: -; CDR3aa: CASSPNRGHGQPQHF; CDR3nt: TGTGCCAGCAGCCCAAACAGGGGGCATGGGCAGCCCCAGCATTTT
j_gene: TRBJ2-5; d_gene: TRBD1; v_gene: TRBV28; abundance: many; CDR3aa: CASSFLDRGRETQYF; CDR3nt: TGTGCCAGCAGTTTCCTCGACAGGGGGCGGGAGACCCAGTACTTC
j_gene: TRBJ1-4; d_gene: -; v_gene: TRBV7-2; abundance: many; CDR3aa: CASSLAGGANEKLFF; CDR3nt: TGTGCCAGCAGCTTAGCGGGGGGGGCAAATGAAAAACTGTTTTTT
j_gene: TRBJ2-5; d_gene: TRBD1; v_gene: TRBV7-8; abundance: many; CDR3aa: CASSRDRGLETQYF; CDR3nt: TGTGCCAGCAGCCGGGACAGGGGGTTGGAGACCCAGTACTTC
j_gene: TRBJ1-4; d_gene: TRBD1; v_gene: TRBV4-3; abundance: few; CDR3aa: CASSQEGQGAWGEKLFF; CDR3nt: TGCGCCAGCAGCCAAGAGGGACAGGGGGCGTGGGGTGAAAAACTGTTTTTT